This record concerns one T cell receptor beta chain sequence. The data derive from a study of blood T cells in healthy people across ages. CDR3 length: 16 amino acids. From germline, CDR1 is SGHRS and CDR2 YFSETQ. V shed 0 bases, J shed 1 base, and the junction held 2 bases outside the gene matches. Combining a sample-barcoded 5' primer with a J-beta primer mix, a second PCR ran for roughly 6 to 11 cycles. TCRdb ran MiXCR on the 5' RACE reads and lists one entry per CDR3 protein. This sample has hundreds of thousands of distinct CDR3 sequences, with more than 20% found just once. This TCR was recovered from a man aged 65 to 79 in good health. The sequenced material came from blood. This rearrangement joins TRBV5-1 to TRBJ2-2; 8 nucleotides align to TRBD1. The CDR3 protein is CASSLAGQVNTGELFF. The CDR3 DNA reads as TGCGCCAGCAGCTTGGCGGGACAGGTGAACACCGGGGAGCTGTTTTTT.